This T cell receptor (beta chain) was documented in a study of metastatic and nonmetastatic thyroid tumors. Ahead of thyroid surgery, no patient had received treatment of any kind. TCRdb used MiXCR to call clones anew from the PCR reads. The profile shows roughly 42,000 clones, approximately 20% of them singletons. This clone was picked up many times. Per the germline V gene, CDR1 is DFQATT and CDR2 is SNEGSKA (reference sequence). Trimming stripped 1 base from V and 6 bases from J, with 13 bases between. This CDR3 is 13 amino acids long. The V gene is TRBV20-1, the J gene TRBJ2-7; unclear D gene. Source material: tumor tissue. The clonotype was recovered from a female donor with papillary thyroid cancer or a benign thyroid nodule (not recorded which). Some clones in this sample may be carry-over from other donors' samples. The CDR3 spells CSARVSLFGEQYF. Here the CDR3 DNA reads TGCAGTGCTAGAGTTAGCCTCTTCGGCGAGCAGTACTTC.